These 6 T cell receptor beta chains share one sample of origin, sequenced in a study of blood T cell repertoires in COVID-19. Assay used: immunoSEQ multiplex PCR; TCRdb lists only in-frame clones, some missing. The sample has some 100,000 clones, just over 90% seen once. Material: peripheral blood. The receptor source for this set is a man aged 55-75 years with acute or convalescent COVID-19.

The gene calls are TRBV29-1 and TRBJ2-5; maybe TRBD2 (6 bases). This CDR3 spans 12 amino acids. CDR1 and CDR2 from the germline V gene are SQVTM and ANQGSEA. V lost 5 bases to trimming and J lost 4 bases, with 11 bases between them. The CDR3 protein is CSVQGLGETQYF. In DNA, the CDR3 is TGCAGCGTTCAGGGACTCGGAGAGACCCAGTACTTC. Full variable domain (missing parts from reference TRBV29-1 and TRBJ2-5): SAVISQKPSRDICQRGTSLTIQCQVDSQVTMMFWYRQQPGQSLTLIATANQGSEATYESGFVIDKFPISRPNLTFSTLTVSNMSPEDSSIYLCSVQGLGETQYFGPGTRLLVL.

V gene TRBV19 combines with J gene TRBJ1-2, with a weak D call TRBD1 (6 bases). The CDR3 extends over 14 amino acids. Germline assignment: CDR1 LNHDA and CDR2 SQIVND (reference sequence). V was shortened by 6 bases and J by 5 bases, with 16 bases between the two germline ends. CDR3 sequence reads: CASSVTGRLYGYTF. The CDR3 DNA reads TGTGCCAGTAGCGTGACAGGAAGACTATATGGCTACACCTTC.

The CDR3 region has the DNA TGTGCCAGCAGCCAAGTTCGTTTCGCGAGCAATCAGCCCCAGCATTTT. Residues: CASSQVRFASNQPQHF. The V call is TRBV14, the J call TRBJ1-5; no clear D. Germline CDR1 is SGHDN and CDR2 is FVKESK. V was trimmed by 1 base and J by 1 base, leaving 11 bases between them. The CDR3 is 16 amino acids.

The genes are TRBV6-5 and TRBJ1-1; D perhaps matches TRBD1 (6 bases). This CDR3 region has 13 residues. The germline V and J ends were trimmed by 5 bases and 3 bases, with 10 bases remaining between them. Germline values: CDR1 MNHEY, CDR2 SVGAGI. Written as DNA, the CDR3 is TGTGCCAGCAGTAATAACAGGGACACTGAAGCTTTCTTT. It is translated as CASSNNRDTEAFF.

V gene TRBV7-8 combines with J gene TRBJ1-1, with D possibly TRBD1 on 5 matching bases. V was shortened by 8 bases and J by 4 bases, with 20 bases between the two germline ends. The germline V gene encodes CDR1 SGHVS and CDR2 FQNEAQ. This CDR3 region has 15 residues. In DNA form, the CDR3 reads TGTGCCAGCTTCGAACGGGAGGGGTGGACCACTGAAGCTTTCTTT. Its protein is CASFEREGWTTEAFF.

The CDR3 region has the DNA TGTGCCAGTATATCTGACAGGAACTATAATTCACCCCTCCACTTT. It is translated as CASISDRNYNSPLHF. The rearrangement uses TRBV2 and TRBJ1-6, with D perhaps TRBD1 (6 bases). Germline lookup yields CDR1 SNHLY and CDR2 FYNNEI. Trimming took 9 bases from V and 3 from J, leaving 15 bases between them. There are 15 residues in the CDR3.